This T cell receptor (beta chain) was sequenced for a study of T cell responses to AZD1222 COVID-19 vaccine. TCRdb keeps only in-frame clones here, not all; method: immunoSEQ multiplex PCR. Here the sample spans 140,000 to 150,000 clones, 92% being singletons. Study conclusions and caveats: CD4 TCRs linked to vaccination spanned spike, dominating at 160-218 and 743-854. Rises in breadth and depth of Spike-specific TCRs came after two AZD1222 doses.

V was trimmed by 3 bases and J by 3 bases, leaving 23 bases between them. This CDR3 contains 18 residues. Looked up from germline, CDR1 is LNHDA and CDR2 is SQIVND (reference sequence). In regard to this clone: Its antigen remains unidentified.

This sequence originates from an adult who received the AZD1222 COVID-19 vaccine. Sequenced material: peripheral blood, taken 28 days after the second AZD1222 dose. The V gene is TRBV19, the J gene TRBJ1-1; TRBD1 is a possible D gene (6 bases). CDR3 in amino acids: CASSMGTRYGGLDTEAFF. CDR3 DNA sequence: TGTGCCAGTAGTATGGGGACCCGGTACGGGGGGCTCGACACTGAAGCTTTCTTT.